A single sample gave rise to the 16 T cell receptor beta chains below, sequenced in a study of T cells in Graves' hyperthyroidism and ophthalmopathy. TCR beta CDR3 regions were amplified from RNA transcripts. When the TCR CDR3 underwent first-round RT-PCR, the HTBI primer set was used. TCRdb re-called the multiplex PCR reads with MiXCR, one entry per CDR3 protein. Of about 590,000 distinct CDR3 sequences listed, 15% to 18% are singletons. What was sequenced was blood. The receptors here all came from a young woman with Graves' hyperthyroidism.

This clonotype was seen a handful of times. The chain combines TRBV24-1 with TRBJ2-1, with TRBD1 as a possible D gene (6 bases). Germline V lookup: CDR1 KGHDR, CDR2 SFDVKD. The ends were cut back, 3 bases at V and 0 bases at J, with 11 bases in the middle. The CDR3 totals 16 residues. Here the CDR3 reads CATSDTGKSSYNEQFF. DNA for the CDR3: TGTGCCACCAGTGATACAGGGAAAAGCTCCTACAATGAGCAGTTCTTC.

This clonotype came up many times. V is TRBV28 and J is TRBJ2-1; D not certain. The CDR3 consists of 14 residues. CDR1 MDHEN and CDR2 SYDVKM come from the germline V gene. V lost 2 bases and J lost 5, with 10 bases in between. Here the CDR3 reads CASSLGFANNEQFF. The CDR3 DNA reads as TGTGCCAGCAGTTTAGGATTTGCGAACAATGAGCAGTTCTTC.

The table lists this clonotype with a few counts. The V gene is TRBV11-2, the J gene TRBJ1-6; TRBD1 matches 9 bases. Germline V gene data show CDR1 as SGHAT and CDR2 as FQNNGV. The junction had 10 bases not matched to a gene; V was cut back by 1 base and J by 9 bases. The CDR3 has 17 amino acids. The CDR3: CASSLGQGVIESSPLHF. CDR3 nucleotides: TGTGCCAGCAGCTTAGGACAGGGGGTAATAGAGAGTTCACCCCTCCACTTT.

This clonotype was observed at least ten times. This chain links TRBV20-1 with TRBJ2-5, with D possibly TRBD2 on 5 matching bases. Germline V gene data show CDR1 as DFQATT and CDR2 as SNEGSKA (reference sequence). Trimming cost V 2 bases and J 4 bases, with 8 bases left between them. This CDR3 has 12 residues. Here the CDR3 DNA reads TGCAGTGCTAGAACTAGTGGAGAGACCCAGTACTTC. Encoded protein: CSARTSGETQYF.

At least ten counts were recorded for this clonotype. This chain connects TRBV20-1 to TRBJ2-1; no reliable D call. The germline V gene encodes CDR1 DFQATT and CDR2 SNEGSKA (reference sequence). V gave up 5 bases and J gave up 0 bases, with 11 bases separating them. The CDR3 has 14 residues. The CDR3 reads CSAEHRSSYNEQFF. For the CDR3, the DNA is TGCAGTGCTGAGCACCGAAGCTCCTACAATGAGCAGTTCTTC.

This clonotype was seen ten or more times. This rearrangement joins TRBV3-1 to TRBJ2-7; 11 nucleotides line up with TRBD1. CDR1 and CDR2 (germline): LGHDT, YNNKEL (reference sequence). The CDR3 is made up of 18 amino acids. J lost 0 bases, V lost 4 bases, and 11 bases had no gene match. CDR3 coding DNA: TGTGCCAGCAGCCGATGGGGACAGGGGGACGTGGGCTCCTACGAGCAGTACTTC. Encoded protein: CASSRWGQGDVGSYEQYF.

In its sample, this clonotype was seen many times. The rearrangement joins TRBV2 to TRBJ2-7; TRBD1 might be the D (6 bases). V lost 9 bases, J lost 6 bases, and 12 bases lay in between. Germline V CDR1 and CDR2: SNHLY, FYNNEI. This CDR3 is 11 amino acids long. The CDR3 bases are TGTGCCAGTAGGGGGTCGGGCGAGCAGTACTTC. Translating gives CASRGSGEQYF.

This clonotype was counted a few times. The junction does not match germline at one end; this may be a read error. The V call is TRBV20-1, the J call TRBJ2-7; TRBD1 or TRBD2 may be the D gene (5 bases each). CDR3 length: 14 amino acids. CDR1 is DFQATT and CDR2 is SNEGSKA in the germline V gene (reference sequence). For the CDR3, the DNA is TGCATTGCTAGAGAGGTTTCGAGGGGTTACGAGCAGTACTTC. Translated: CIAREVSRGYEQYF.

The V and J genes are TRBV20-1 and TRBJ2-6, with D tentatively TRBD1 (5 bases). This CDR3 is 17 amino acids long. The V end was cut by 0 bases, the J end by 3 bases, with 15 bases between. Germline V lookup: CDR1 DFQATT, CDR2 SNEGSKA (reference sequence). The CDR3 region has the DNA TGCAGTGCTAGAGACCGGCTCATGGGGCTTGGGGCCAACGTCCTGACTTTC. Protein: CSARDRLMGLGANVLTF.

This clonotype has at least ten counts. The chain recombines TRBV20-1 with TRBJ1-1; possibly TRBD1 for D (5 bases). The CDR3 extends over 13 amino acids. In germline, CDR1 is DFQATT, CDR2 SNEGSKA (reference sequence). V lost 6 bases and J 3 bases, leaving 14 bases between the germline ends. The CDR3 here is CSAGGGTHTEAFF. For the CDR3, the DNA is TGCAGTGCCGGGGGGGGAACCCACACTGAAGCTTTCTTT.

This clonotype was found many times. The gene calls are TRBV12-3 or TRBV12-4 and TRBJ2-1, with 8 bases identical to TRBD1. After removal of 0 bases from V and 6 bases from J, the junction contained 7 bases not matched to a gene. This CDR3 contains 16 residues. CDR3 loop: CASSLARQGFFNEQFF. The CDR3 DNA sequence: TGTGCCAGCAGTTTAGCCCGACAGGGGTTTTTCAATGAGCAGTTCTTC.

This clonotype was detected ten times or more. This chain links TRBV7-2 with TRBJ1-1; weak D call: TRBD1 (6 bases). Trimming stripped 6 bases from V and 4 bases from J, with 12 bases between. CDR3 length equals 13 residues. The V gene's germline CDR1 is SGHTA and CDR2 FQGNSA. As DNA, the CDR3 is TGTGCCAGCAGTACGACAGGAGCCACTGAAGCTTTCTTT. It translates to CASSTTGATEAFF.

This clonotype was counted many times. The gene calls are TRBV7-9 and TRBJ2-1, with 9 bases that match TRBD1. Germline CDR1 reads SEHNR; CDR2 reads FQNEAQ (reference sequence). This CDR3 region has 21 residues. V was pared by 2 bases and J by 0 bases, with 17 bases of the junction left unmatched. CDR3 nucleotide sequence: TGTGCCAGCAGCTTACCCCAATCGAACCGGGACAGGGTGAGCTCCTACAATGAGCAGTTCTTC. Encoded protein: CASSLPQSNRDRVSSYNEQFF.

This clonotype was detected ten times or more. The CDR3 sequence is CASSPRSPGELFF. The CDR3 DNA is TGTGCCAGCAGCCCTAGGTCGCCCGGGGAGCTGTTTTTT. The genes are TRBV3-1 and TRBJ2-2; D unclear. This CDR3 is built from 13 residues. Germline CDR1 and CDR2: LGHDT and YNNKEL (reference sequence). The germline V and J ends were trimmed by 4 bases and 6 bases, with 9 bases remaining between them. Combining the CDR3 with reference TRBV3-1 and TRBJ2-2 gives the whole variable domain DTAVSQTPKYLVTQMGNDKSIKCEQNLGHDTMYWYKQDSKKFLKIMFSYNNKELIINETVPNRFSPKSPDKAHLNLHINSLELGDSAVYFCASSPRSPGELFFGEGSRLTVL.

This clonotype came up many times. The chain couples TRBV3-1 to TRBJ1-3, with D perhaps TRBD1 (5 bases). Germline-derived CDR1 and CDR2 are LGHDT and YNNKEL (reference sequence). V was shortened by 0 bases and J by 2 bases, with 11 bases between the two germline ends. This CDR3 is built from 16 residues. The CDR3 DNA reads as TGTGCCAGCAGCCAAGACGGGGGAGTGCCTGGAAACACCATATATTTT. Translation: CASSQDGGVPGNTIYF.

This chain joins TRBV4-3 and TRBJ1-2; 7 nucleotides match TRBD1. J lost 5 bases, V lost 0 bases, and 3 bases had no gene match. Germline V gene data show CDR1 as LGHNA and CDR2 as YSLEER. The CDR3 is 14 amino acids. The CDR3 sequence is CASSQDRTGYGYTF. The CDR3 DNA follows: TGCGCCAGCAGCCAAGACCGGACAGGATATGGCTACACCTTC.